The 22 T cell receptor beta chains presented below share a single source sample, sequenced in a study of long-term antiretroviral therapy in people with HIV. They ran version v3.0 of the immunoSEQ assay at survey level. The method was immunoSEQ multiplex PCR; TCRdb's version includes in-frame clones alone and lacks a portion of them. The profile shows some 27,000 clones, under 90% of them singletons. Sequencing was performed on unsorted PBMCs, taken 4.7 to 5 years after starting antiretroviral therapy. These receptors all stem from a middle-aged man with HIV.

There are a few counts of this clone. The V and J genes are TRBV10-3 and TRBJ2-7; D call uncertain. Between the trimmed V and J ends, which lost 0 bases and 2 bases, there was a span of 11 bases. This CDR3 is 15 amino acids long. Germline V gene sequence: CDR1 ENHRY, CDR2 SYGVKD. The CDR3 spells CAISESTDGTYEQYF. CDR3 nucleotide sequence: TGTGCCATCAGTGAGTCGACGGACGGAACCTACGAGCAGTACTTC.

The chain uses TRBV9 and TRBJ2-1; maybe TRBD2 (7 bases). CDR3 length: 13 residues. Trimming cost V 4 bases and J 8 bases, with 13 bases left between them. Germline CDR1 SGDLS, CDR2 YYNGEE. In DNA, the CDR3 is TGTGCCAGCAGCCTAGGGGAGGGGGATGAGCAGTTCTTC. Protein: CASSLGEGDEQFF.

The J gene is TRBJ2-5, the V gene TRBV5-4; the match to TRBD1 covers 9 bases. V lost 3 bases to trimming and J lost 3 bases; unmatched junction nucleotides: 9. The CDR3 loop spans 16 amino acids. The V gene's germline CDR1 is SGHNT and CDR2 YYREEE (reference sequence). DNA for the CDR3: TGTGCCAGCAGCTCGAAGCAAACAGGGGGCGAAGAGACCCAGTACTTC. Translating it yields CASSSKQTGGEETQYF.

The CDR3 sequence: CASSLSTGNTEAFF. Here the CDR3 DNA reads TGTGCCAGCAGCTTGTCCACAGGGAACACTGAAGCTTTCTTT. This chain links TRBV5-4 with TRBJ1-1, with D perhaps matching TRBD1 (5 bases). Trimming pared 1 base from V and 1 base from J, leaving 8 bases between. The V gene's germline CDR1 is SGHNT and CDR2 YYREEE (reference sequence). CDR3 size: 14 residues.

J is TRBJ2-1 and V is TRBV30, with 8 nucleotides matching TRBD2. Germline V CDR1 and CDR2: GTSNPN, SVGIG (reference sequence). The V segment lost 2 bases and the J segment 6 bases; nucleotides outside the gene matches: 9. This CDR3 has 15 residues. The CDR3 DNA sequence: TGTGCCTGGAGTCCCGGGACTAGATCTACCAATGAGCAGTTCTTC. It yields the protein CAWSPGTRSTNEQFF.

V is TRBV7-3 and J is TRBJ2-3, with a weak D call TRBD2 (6 bases). V was clipped by 6 bases and J by 4 bases, with 14 bases between them. The CDR3 consists of 14 residues. CDR1 is SGHTA and CDR2 is FQGTGA in the germline V gene. DNA for the CDR3: TGTGCCAGCAGTCTTTTGACTAGACCAGATACGCAGTATTTT. Its protein is CASSLLTRPDTQYF.

This sequence joins TRBV13 and TRBJ1-4; tentative D call: TRBD1 (5 bases). This CDR3 has 15 amino acids. The germline gives CDR1 PRHDT, CDR2 FYEKMQ (reference sequence). The germline V and J ends were trimmed by 6 bases and 4 bases, with 15 bases remaining between them. CDR3 DNA: TGTGCCAGCAGAGACACAGGCGGCGGTAATGAAAAACTGTTTTTT. Its translation: CASRDTGGGNEKLFF. Looking up the rest from reference TRBV13 and TRBJ1-4 gives the full variable domain: AAGVIQSPRHLIKEKRETATLKCYPIPRHDTVYWYQQGPGQDPQFLISFYEKMQSDKGSIPDRFSAQQFSDYHSELNMSSLELGDSALYFCASRDTGGGNEKLFFGSGTQLSVL.

With regard to this clone: A junction boundary mismatches the germline segment, possibly from a read error. The V and J genes are TRBV10-3 and TRBJ2-1, with D hard to call. Germline CDR1 reads ENHRY; CDR2 reads SYGVKD. This CDR3 is built from 14 residues. Here the CDR3 reads CAITKQPTGGFAIF. DNA for the CDR3: TGTGCCATCACCAAGCAACCAACTGGTGGTTTTGCAATCTTC.

This clone occurred once. The chain links TRBV7-2 to TRBJ2-3; the D gene is possibly TRBD1 (5 bases). V lost 1 base, J lost 8 bases, and 7 bases lay in between. The CDR3 length is 12 residues. CDR1 is SGHTA and CDR2 is FQGNSA in the germline V gene. Here the CDR3 reads CASSLDRTTQYF. The CDR3 nucleotides are TGTGCCAGCAGCTTAGACAGGACTACGCAGTATTTT.

The rearrangement links TRBV6-1 to TRBJ2-3, with 9 bases lining up with TRBD1. This CDR3 is built from 14 residues. CDR1 and CDR2 (germline): MNHNS, SASEGT. V lost 6 bases to trimming and J lost 4 bases; unmatched junction nucleotides: 5. As DNA, the CDR3 is TGTGCCAGCAGGAGGGACAGGGCTGCAGATACGCAGTATTTT. The encoded protein is CASRRDRAADTQYF.

The gene calls are TRBV9 and TRBJ2-2; 11 nucleotides match TRBD1. Germline V gene sequence: CDR1 SGDLS, CDR2 YYNGEE. Trimming removed 3 bases from V and 1 base from J; junction bases left unmatched: 5. The CDR3 runs to 17 residues. CDR3 sequence reads: CASSAWTGGGNTGELFF. The DNA for the CDR3 is TGTGCCAGCAGCGCCTGGACAGGGGGCGGGAACACCGGGGAGCTGTTTTTT.

The rearrangement uses TRBV5-6 and TRBJ2-1; 7 bases align to TRBD2. Germline CDR1 SGHDT, CDR2 YYEEEE. V lost 2 bases, J lost 4 bases, and 9 bases stayed unmatched. CDR3 length: 16 amino acids. Written as DNA, the CDR3 is TGTGCCAGCAGCTTTTTGGCGGGAGTCAAGTACAATGAGCAGTTCTTC. Translation: CASSFLAGVKYNEQFF. Drawing the rest from reference TRBV5-6 and TRBJ2-1, the complete variable domain is DAGVTQSPTHLIKTRGQQVTLRCSPKSGHDTVSWYQQALGQGPQFIFQYYEEEERQRGNFPDRFSGHQFPNYSSELNVNALLLGDSALYLCASSFLAGVKYNEQFFGPGTRLTVL.

The J gene is TRBJ2-1, the V gene TRBV6-1; D not certain. This CDR3 has 12 residues. Trimming took 2 bases from V and 7 from J, leaving 6 bases between them. Germline V CDR1 and CDR2: MNHNS, SASEGT. CDR3 nucleotide sequence: TGTGCCAGCAGTGAATCCCCTAATGAGCAGTTCTTC. Its translation is CASSESPNEQFF.

The genes are TRBV4-1 and TRBJ2-7, with 7 bases lining up with TRBD2. V lost 4 bases to trimming and J lost 2 bases; unmatched junction nucleotides: 11. Germline CDR1 reads MGHRA; CDR2 reads YSYEKL. The CDR3 consists of 16 residues. CDR3 amino acids: CASSPIGREPPYEQYF. CDR3 in DNA: TGCGCCAGCAGCCCCATCGGGCGGGAGCCCCCCTACGAGCAGTACTTC.

In its sample, this clone was seen once. The rearrangement joins TRBV28 to TRBJ1-6; 8 nucleotides agree with TRBD1. This CDR3 has 15 amino acids. Germline V gene sequence: CDR1 MDHEN, CDR2 SYDVKM. Trimming took 2 bases from V and 6 from J; bases not matched to a gene: 3. The CDR3 DNA sequence: TGTGCCAGCAGTTTAGTTGGACAGGGTAATTCACCCCTCCACTTT. It translates to CASSLVGQGNSPLHF.

The V gene is TRBV14, the J gene TRBJ2-1; 16 bases are shared with TRBD2. V dropped 4 bases and J dropped 4; count of bases not matched to a gene: 4. Germline values: CDR1 SGHDN, CDR2 FVKESK. This CDR3 contains 17 residues. For the CDR3, the DNA is TGTGCCAGCAGCCCGGGACTAGCGGGAGGGACGTACAATGAGCAGTTCTTC. This sequence encodes CASSPGLAGGTYNEQFF.

This rearrangement joins TRBV5-4 to TRBJ2-3; 7 nucleotides match TRBD2. This CDR3 has 16 residues. The germline CDR1 and CDR2 sequences are SGHNT and YYREEE (reference sequence). V shed 0 bases and J 2 bases; nucleotides not matched to a gene: 6. The DNA of the CDR3 is TGTGCCAGCAGCTTGGGACTAGCCATACACACAGATACGCAGTATTTT. Translation gives CASSLGLAIHTDTQYF.

The chain's CDR3 is CASSEVGGNYGYTF. The CDR3 DNA reads TGTGCCAGCAGTGAAGTTGGAGGGAACTATGGCTACACCTTC. This rearrangement joins TRBV6-1 to TRBJ1-2; D is undetermined. Germline loops: CDR1 MNHNS, CDR2 SASEGT. The ends were cut back, 1 base at V and 2 bases at J, with 8 bases in the middle. This CDR3 spans 14 amino acids.

This chain uses TRBV7-2 with TRBJ2-3; 8 bases are a match to TRBD2. Germline CDR1 reads SGHTA; CDR2 reads FQGNSA. Trimming took 5 bases from V and 2 from J; bases not matched to a gene: 9. The CDR3 consists of 16 residues. The CDR3 DNA follows: TGTGCCAGCAGCCTCGTGAGCGGGGGTGTCACAGATACGCAGTATTTT. Encoded protein: CASSLVSGGVTDTQYF.

CDR3 DNA sequence: TGTGCCACCAGCAGGGGACAGACCCAAGAGACCCAGTACTTC. Translated: CATSRGQTQETQYF. The chain couples TRBV15 to TRBJ2-5, with 7 nucleotides matching TRBD1. Trimming took 3 bases from V and 1 from J; bases not matched to a gene: 2. The germline V gene has CDR1 LNHNV and CDR2 YYDKDF (reference sequence). The CDR3 sequence is 14 residues long.

V and J are TRBV7-9 and TRBJ2-1; tentatively, D is TRBD2 (6 bases). The V end lost 1 base, the J end lost 4 bases, and 8 bases lay between the germline ends. This CDR3 contains 14 residues. The germline CDR1 and CDR2 sequences are SEHNR and FQNEAQ (reference sequence). The chain's CDR3 is CASSLGGGYNEQFF. Written as DNA, the CDR3 is TGTGCCAGCAGCTTAGGAGGAGGGTACAATGAGCAGTTCTTC.

The rearrangement joins TRBV18 to TRBJ1-2; TRBD1 matches at 7 bases. V lost 5 bases, J lost 8 bases, and 2 bases stayed unmatched. CDR3 length equals 11 residues. Germline CDR1 and CDR2: KGHSH and LQKENI. The CDR3 DNA reads TGTGCCAGCTCAGACAGGGAGGGCTACACCTTC. It codes for CASSDREGYTF.